The present entry profiles one T cell receptor (beta chain) with its context. Its antigen remains unknown. The entry originates in a study of shared clonotypes between healthy human individuals. Study-wide results and limits: Blood alone was sampled, and tissue repertoires likely differ. Rarefaction revealed incomplete sorted-subset sequencing despite large depth.

Donors had no recently reported acute infections or vaccinations and were HIV-negative. The V gene's germline CDR1 is MNHEY and CDR2 SMNVEV (reference sequence). Trimming took 7 bases from V and 8 from J, leaving 23 bases between them. This CDR3 has 16 amino acids. Splitting of each subset's genomic DNA was done evenly across several immunoSEQ plates. Clones were sequenced by immunoSEQ multiplex PCR, and TCRdb holds only the in-frame ones, with some missing. The sample yields hundreds of thousands of clones, around 74% seen once. Sequenced material: memory CD4+ T cells sorted from blood. The sample's subset: CD45RA-negative fraction. The TCR was taken from a woman aged 30 to 39 in good health. V and J are TRBV27 and TRBJ1-4; D is unresolved. CDR3 bases: TGTGCCAGCAACGGTAGGGATGGGTGGATTAAAGAAAAACTGTTTTTT. Translation: CASNGRDGWIKEKLFF.